This T cell receptor beta chain derives from a study of cytomegalovirus exposure and HLA in healthy donors. General study findings and limits: When a later analysis was performed, an Asian-associated ancestry cluster reportedly had fewer N-insertions than the approximately 700-donor mean.

The CDR3 covers 14 residues. The V gene's germline CDR1 is SGHDT and CDR2 YYEEEE. V shed 4 bases, J shed 0 bases, and the junction held 3 bases outside the gene matches. PCR employed 60 Vbeta and 13 Jbeta primers. Per the original data handling: The count from a later analysis was tens of millions of unique TCR beta chains, around 10 million of them shared. The method was immunoSEQ multiplex PCR; TCRdb's version includes in-frame clones alone and lacks a portion of them. Clonal size and the V and J genes are those of that table, whereas D and trimming came from the DNA. This sample has about 110,000 clones; under 80% occur once, and the top ten carry 6.1%. A word on this clone: The target antigen is unknown.

The sample comprised PBMCs. The receptor was derived from a woman aged 45-60 years in good health and CMV-seropositive. The genes are TRBV5-6 and TRBJ2-5, with 7 bases that match TRBD1. The CDR3 nucleotides are TGTGCCAGCAGCAAGGACAGGTACCAAGAGACCCAGTACTTC. The encoded protein is CASSKDRYQETQYF.